The clone carrying this T cell receptor (beta chain) was recorded at least ten times. Its cognate antigen is unknown. RNA transcripts yielded amplified TCR beta CDR3 regions. With the HTBI primer set, the TCR CDR3 went through a first round of RT-PCR. TCRdb called the multiplex PCR reads again in MiXCR, with one record for every CDR3 protein. The data show around 300,000 distinct CDR3 sequences, with approximately 26% seen just once and 25% to 30% held by the top ten. Trimming pared 3 bases from V and 5 bases from J, leaving 11 bases between. Per the germline V gene, CDR1 is SGHRS and CDR2 is YFSETQ. The CDR3 loop spans 13 amino acids. This sample stems from a study of T cells in Graves' hyperthyroidism and ophthalmopathy. Findings and caveats of the study: A model of 13 V-J features distinguished ophthalmopathy from stable hyperthyroidism.

The sequence was obtained from a man aged 35 to 55 with Graves' hyperthyroidism that later progressed to Graves' ophthalmopathy. The sample taken for sequencing was blood. The chain couples TRBV5-1 to TRBJ1-1; the D is unclear. CDR3 nucleotide sequence: TGCGCCAGCAGCTCAATAGGGCATACTGAAGCTTTCTTT. This encodes CASSSIGHTEAFF.